These 28 T cell receptor beta chains came from one sample sequenced in a study of blood T cell repertoires in COVID-19. Sequencing used immunoSEQ multiplex PCR; TCRdb keeps in-frame clones, though not all of them. Seen here are some 100,000 clones, about 89% observed once, and the top ten hold over 9%. The sequencing sample was made of peripheral blood. The receptors originated from a man aged 50 or older with acute or convalescent COVID-19.

J is TRBJ2-1 and V is TRBV15, with D perhaps matching TRBD2 (6 bases). The CDR3 totals 12 residues. Germline V lookup: CDR1 LNHNV, CDR2 YYDKDF (reference sequence). V was pared by 0 bases and J by 14 bases, with 11 bases between. Here the CDR3 reads CATSRDVGRKFF. The CDR3 DNA is TGTGCCACCAGCAGAGACGTAGGGAGGAAGTTCTTC.

The chain employs TRBV19 and TRBJ1-5; 8 bases map to TRBD1. The V gene's germline CDR1 is LNHDA and CDR2 SQIVND (reference sequence). The CDR3 is 14 amino acids. V lost 3 bases, J lost 7 bases, and 5 bases stayed unmatched. CDR3 coding DNA: TGTGCCAGTAGTATCGGACAGGGTTTCCAGCCCCAGCATTTT. This gives the protein CASSIGQGFQPQHF.

This clone was observed once. V is TRBV19 and J is TRBJ2-3, with D possibly being TRBD1 (6 bases). This CDR3 is 15 amino acids long. Trimming stripped 1 base from V and 2 bases from J, with 10 bases between. The germline V gene encodes CDR1 LNHDA and CDR2 SQIVND (reference sequence). The CDR3 is CASSIAGGYTDTQYF. In nucleotides, the CDR3 is TGTGCCAGTAGTATAGCTGGGGGCTACACAGATACGCAGTATTTT.

V is TRBV30 and J is TRBJ2-7; 8 bases fit TRBD1. The J segment lost 2 bases and the V segment lost 0 bases, leaving 6 bases of the junction unmatched. Germline CDR1 is GTSNPN and CDR2 is SVGIG (reference sequence). The CDR3 extends over 15 amino acids. The DNA for the CDR3 is TGTGCCTGGAGTGTCCCGGGACAGGCCACCTACGAGCAGTACTTC. The encoded protein is CAWSVPGQATYEQYF.

The V and J genes are TRBV18 and TRBJ2-1; 8 bases line up with TRBD1. Germline V gene lookup returns CDR1 KGHSH and CDR2 LQKENI. This CDR3 is 15 amino acids long. The junction had 3 bases not matched to a gene; V was cut back by 2 bases and J by 3 bases. CDR3 protein: CASSPGGTGYNEQFF. CDR3 nucleotide sequence: TGTGCCAGCTCACCAGGGGGGACAGGCTACAATGAGCAGTTCTTC.

This clone has only one observation. The chain combines TRBV6-6 with TRBJ2-1; 8 bases fit TRBD2. Germline V gene sequence: CDR1 MNHNY, CDR2 SVGAGI (reference sequence). The J segment lost 9 bases and the V segment lost 10 bases, leaving 11 bases of the junction unmatched. CDR3 size: 13 residues. CDR3 bases: TGTGCCATTCGCGGGGGGCCGTGGGGTGAGCAGTTCTTC. This gives the protein CAIRGGPWGEQFF.

The chain employs TRBV6-5 and TRBJ2-7; D remains unclear. Per germline, CDR1 MNHEY and CDR2 SVGAGI. V was trimmed by 7 bases and J by 3 bases, leaving 7 bases between them. The CDR3 is 11 amino acids. The CDR3 reads CASMWSYEQYF. CDR3 bases: TGTGCCAGCATGTGGAGCTACGAGCAGTACTTC.

The chain carries TRBV18 and TRBJ2-7, with TRBD2 identical over 10 bases. With 0 bases clipped from V and 3 bases from J, the junction kept 2 bases outside the gene matches. The CDR3 is 15 residues long. Germline V gene sequence: CDR1 KGHSH, CDR2 LQKENI. CDR3 in amino acids: CASSPPSSGSYEQYF. CDR3 nucleotide sequence: TGTGCCAGCTCACCACCGTCTAGCGGGAGCTACGAGCAGTACTTC.

This clone has more than one count but fewer than ten. This chain joins TRBV29-1 and TRBJ2-6; D is unresolved. V lost 6 bases and J 4 bases, leaving 10 bases between the germline ends. Germline loops: CDR1 SQVTM, CDR2 ANQGSEA. The CDR3 is made up of 13 amino acids. CDR3 sequence: CSVDSEGANVLTF. The CDR3 coding sequence is TGCAGCGTCGATTCTGAGGGGGCCAACGTCCTGACTTTC.

The gene calls are TRBV19 and TRBJ2-3, with TRBD1 identical over 8 bases. Per germline, CDR1 LNHDA and CDR2 SQIVND (reference sequence). CDR3 length: 18 amino acids. After removal of 4 bases from V and 1 base from J, the junction contained 13 bases not matched to a gene. This CDR3 is CASSSPWTGIGRTDTQYF. For the CDR3, the DNA is TGTGCCAGTAGTAGCCCCTGGACAGGGATTGGGCGCACAGATACGCAGTATTTT.

The gene calls are TRBV9 and TRBJ2-3, with D perhaps TRBD2 (5 bases). This CDR3 has 14 residues. V lost 4 bases to trimming and J lost 6 bases, with 15 bases between them. Germline CDR1 is SGDLS and CDR2 is YYNGEE. CDR3 sequence (DNA): TGTGCCAGCAGCTCTAGCCCGGGCGGGGATACGCAGTATTTT. This sequence encodes CASSSSPGGDTQYF.

This chain joins TRBV19 and TRBJ1-4; maybe TRBD1 (5 bases). Germline CDR1 is LNHDA and CDR2 is SQIVND (reference sequence). CDR3 length equals 14 residues. V lost 3 bases and J 8 bases, leaving 13 bases between the germline ends. The CDR3 DNA reads as TGTGCCAGTAGTATCCAGGGAAGTGACGAAAAACTGTTTTTT. The encoded protein is CASSIQGSDEKLFF.

In DNA, the CDR3 is TGTGCCAGCAGTGGGCCACCAAATTCACCCCTCCACTTT. It codes for CASSGPPNSPLHF. V and J are TRBV2 and TRBJ1-6; D is unresolved. The CDR3 loop spans 13 amino acids. Looked up from germline, CDR1 is SNHLY and CDR2 is FYNNEI. V was clipped by 4 bases and J by 7 bases, with 8 bases between them.

The chain couples TRBV7-2 to TRBJ1-2; TRBD1 might be the D (6 bases). CDR1 is SGHTA, CDR2 FQGNSA, per germline. The length of the CDR3 is 14 residues. The ends were cut back, 5 bases at V and 7 bases at J, with 17 bases in the middle. The CDR3 spells CASSLGNRDSGYTF. In DNA, the CDR3 is TGTGCCAGCAGCCTCGGCAACAGGGATAGTGGCTACACCTTC.

The V gene is TRBV12-2, the J gene TRBJ2-4; TRBD2 reflects the table's D call only, with no check against the DNA. TRBV12-2 is tagged as a pseudogene. The CDR3 contains 18 residues. CDR3 bases: TGTGCAAGTCGCTGCTCCCTAATGCGGGAGGTAGCCAAAAACATTCAGTACTTC. It codes for CASRCSLMREVAKNIQYF.

The chain carries TRBV5-4 and TRBJ2-1; maybe TRBD2 (5 bases). This CDR3 comprises 15 residues. V lost 4 bases to trimming and J lost 0 bases, with 11 bases between them. Germline V gene lookup returns CDR1 SGHNT and CDR2 YYREEE (reference sequence). DNA for the CDR3: TGTGCCAGCAGCCTGACGGGGAACTCCTACAATGAGCAGTTCTTC. Its protein is CASSLTGNSYNEQFF.

The chain recombines TRBV27 with TRBJ1-1, with D perhaps matching TRBD1 (5 bases). CDR3 length: 14 residues. V shed 1 base and J shed 1 base, with 7 bases lying between them. The germline V gene encodes CDR1 MNHEY and CDR2 SMNVEV (reference sequence). The CDR3 is CASSLYGQNTEAFF. The CDR3 nucleotides are TGTGCCAGCAGTTTATACGGACAGAACACTGAAGCTTTCTTT.

The chain carries TRBV7-9 and TRBJ1-4, with 8 bases fitting TRBD1. CDR1 is SEHNR, CDR2 FQNEAQ, per germline (reference sequence). The CDR3 is made up of 18 amino acids. Trimming at V came to 5 bases and at J to 0 bases, leaving 11 bases not matched to a gene. The CDR3 nucleotides are TGTGCCAGCAGCCCAATCTTGGACAGGGACTCAACTAATGAAAAACTGTTTTTT. Encoded protein: CASSPILDRDSTNEKLFF.

This chain uses TRBV4-1 with TRBJ1-5; D unclear. Trimming shortened V by 4 bases and J by 2 bases, and 15 bases separated the two germline ends. The CDR3 loop spans 16 amino acids. Germline V gene data show CDR1 as MGHRA and CDR2 as YSYEKL. The CDR3 region has the DNA TGCGCCAGCAGCCCCTGGGGAGGCGTCGGCAATCAGCCCCAGCATTTT. It codes for CASSPWGGVGNQPQHF.

The chain is built from TRBV2 and TRBJ2-3, with 7 positions matching TRBD1. The ends lost 6 bases at V and 4 bases at J; junction bases unmatched: 1. CDR1 and CDR2 from the germline V gene are SNHLY and FYNNEI. There are 12 residues in the CDR3. The CDR3 nucleotides read TGTGCCAGCAGAACAGGGGCAGATACGCAGTATTTT. It codes for CASRTGADTQYF.

The chain couples TRBV15 to TRBJ1-2; no clear D gene. Germline V CDR1 and CDR2: LNHNV, YYDKDF (reference sequence). This CDR3 spans 17 amino acids. V lost 0 bases to trimming and J lost 6 bases, with 20 bases between them. The CDR3 nucleotides read TGTGCCACCAGCAGAGATGGTTCCGGGATACAAAGAAATGGCTACACCTTC. Translating gives CATSRDGSGIQRNGYTF.

The genes are TRBV10-2 and TRBJ2-7, with TRBD2 matching over 8 bases. J was trimmed by 3 bases and V by 2 bases; bases with no gene match: 3. Germline V CDR1 and CDR2: WSHSY, SAAADI. The CDR3 totals 14 residues. CDR3 sequence (DNA): TGCGCCAGCAGTGAGGTAGCGGGATACTACGAGCAGTACTTC. Its translation is CASSEVAGYYEQYF.

V is TRBV6-5 and J is TRBJ2-7; tentative D call: TRBD2 (5 bases). The length of the CDR3 is 14 residues. Trimming shortened V by 5 bases and J by 4 bases, and 15 bases separated the two germline ends. Germline V CDR1 and CDR2: MNHEY, SVGAGI. CDR3 nucleotide sequence: TGTGCCAGCAGTACCGGGTTCGGGAAATACGAGCAGTACTTC. As protein: CASSTGFGKYEQYF.

The V gene is TRBV12-3 or TRBV12-4, the J gene TRBJ1-2; no firm D call. This CDR3 region has 13 residues. Trimming pared 6 bases from V and 4 bases from J, leaving 12 bases between. The CDR3: CASSGTSGYGYTF. As DNA, the CDR3 is TGTGCCAGCAGCGGTACAAGCGGCTATGGCTACACCTTC.

The chain joins TRBV6-5 to TRBJ1-5; maybe TRBD1 (5 bases). The ends were cut back, 4 bases at V and 3 bases at J, with 10 bases in the middle. CDR3 size: 14 residues. Germline CDR1 MNHEY, CDR2 SVGAGI. The CDR3 here is CASSSTGPNQPQHF. CDR3 in DNA: TGTGCCAGCAGTTCTACAGGCCCCAATCAGCCCCAGCATTTT.

In its sample, this clone was seen once. The CDR3 sequence is CASSFLGQGGEKLFF. The CDR3, as DNA: TGTGCCAGCAGTTTCTTAGGACAGGGGGGAGAAAAACTGTTTTTT. This chain joins TRBV28 and TRBJ1-4, with 10 bases lining up with TRBD1. CDR3 size: 15 residues. CDR1 and CDR2 from the germline V gene are MDHEN and SYDVKM. The ends lost 3 bases at V and 8 bases at J; junction bases unmatched: 6.

The chain couples TRBV6-1 to TRBJ1-5, with D possibly TRBD1 on 6 matching bases. Germline CDR1 MNHNS, CDR2 SASEGT. With 2 bases removed from V and 6 bases from J, the gap between germline ends came to 8 bases. The CDR3 runs to 13 residues. This CDR3 is CASSETGFQPQHF. The CDR3, as DNA: TGTGCCAGCAGTGAAACAGGGTTTCAGCCCCAGCATTTT.

The V call is TRBV3-1 (or the pseudogene TRBV3-2), the J call TRBJ1-5; D is possibly TRBD1 (5 bases). V lost 4 bases to trimming and J lost 7 bases, with 20 bases between them. This CDR3 contains 16 residues. The germline gives CDR1 LGHDT, CDR2 YNNKEL (reference sequence). The CDR3, as DNA: TGTGCCAGCAGCCCCCCCGGGGGGTTCGTTGTGCAGCCCCAGCATTTT. Its protein is CASSPPGGFVVQPQHF.